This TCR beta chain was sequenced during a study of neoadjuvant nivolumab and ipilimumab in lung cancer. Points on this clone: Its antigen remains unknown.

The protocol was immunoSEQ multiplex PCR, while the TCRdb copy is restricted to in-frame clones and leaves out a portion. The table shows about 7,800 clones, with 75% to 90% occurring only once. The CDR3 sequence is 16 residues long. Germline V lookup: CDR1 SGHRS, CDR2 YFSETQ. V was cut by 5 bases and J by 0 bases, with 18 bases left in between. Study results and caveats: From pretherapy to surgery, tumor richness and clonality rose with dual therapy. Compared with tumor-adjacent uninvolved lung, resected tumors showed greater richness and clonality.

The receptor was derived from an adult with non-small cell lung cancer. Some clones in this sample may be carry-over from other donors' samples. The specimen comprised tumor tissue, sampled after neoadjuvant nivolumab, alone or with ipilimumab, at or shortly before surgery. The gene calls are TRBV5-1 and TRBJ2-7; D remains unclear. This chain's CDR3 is CASSPWPGRYSYEQYF. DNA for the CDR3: TGCGCCAGCAGTCCCTGGCCCGGCAGGTACTCCTACGAGCAGTACTTC.